Listed below are T cell receptor beta chains from one sample, sequenced in a study of blood T cells in healthy people across ages. TCRdb re-called the 5' RACE reads with MiXCR, one entry per CDR3 protein. The sample has more than 750,000 distinct CDR3 sequences, about 27% seen once; the top ten hold more than 8.5%. These data are also associated with another study on T cells of mothers and their children.

Sequencing was performed on blood. All receptors derive from a woman aged 40-49 years in good health. CDR3s leave out the opening cysteine and the closing phenylalanine or tryptophan. Fields, in order: clone size, V gene, J gene, CDR3 protein. A clone size is listed for some rows: how often the clone was seen (once, few, many), or a class if it is expanded.

size: few; V: TRBV3-1; J: TRBJ2-1; CDR3: ASSPGGGARVGEQF
size: many; V: TRBV5-1; J: TRBJ2-7; CDR3: ASSRDRFGEQY
size: -; V: TRBV7-9; J: TRBJ2-5; CDR3: ASRAVAGETWQETQY
size: -; V: TRBV7-6; J: TRBJ2-5; CDR3: VSSLGQGRNEQY
size: -; V: TRBV28; J: TRBJ2-4; CDR3: ASRWGLAGGSMEQY
size: -; V: TRBV28; J: TRBJ2-1; CDR3: ASSPNIGGAYNEQF
size: many; V: TRBV7-2; J: TRBJ2-5; CDR3: ASSLNSRTHQETQY
size: -; V: TRBV10-3; J: TRBJ2-2; CDR3: AISELGQGGPGELF
size: many; V: TRBV11-2; J: TRBJ2-7; CDR3: ASSFRTGYEQY
size: -; V: TRBV12-3/TRBV12-4; J: TRBJ1-3; CDR3: ASLGQLLSGNTIY
size: -; V: TRBV24-1; J: TRBJ2-7; CDR3: ATSDDRDATKGYEQY
size: many; V: TRBV5-1; J: TRBJ2-1; CDR3: ASSSSSGGITNEQF
size: -; V: TRBV7-8; J: TRBJ2-3; CDR3: ASSLTSGRGDTQY
size: once; V: TRBV7-3; J: TRBJ1-2; CDR3: ASSPHPGLNYGYT
size: many; V: TRBV6-5; J: TRBJ1-4; CDR3: ASSYSKGSNEKLF
size: many; V: TRBV3-1; J: TRBJ2-3; CDR3: ASSKVRQSQY
size: many; V: TRBV28; J: TRBJ2-7; CDR3: ASASGTVNYEQY
size: many; V: TRBV29-1; J: TRBJ1-2; CDR3: SVVGADYGYT
size: -; V: TRBV7-2; J: TRBJ2-5; CDR3: ASSPGRGRGTQY